Listed below are T cell receptor beta chains from one sample, sequenced in a study of T cell responses to AZD1222 COVID-19 vaccine. The data were produced by immunoSEQ multiplex PCR, yet TCRdb's version contains in-frame clones alone and is incomplete. The sample records 90,000 to 120,000 clones, roughly 88% being singletons. Sequencing used peripheral blood, obtained on day 0 of AZD1222 vaccination. All receptors derive from an adult in good health. CDR3s include the opening cysteine and the closing phenylalanine or tryptophan. Fields, in order: V gene, J gene, D gene, clone size, CDR3 DNA, CDR3 protein. A D gene is named only where the DNA matches it firmly. Clone size is shown for a subset of rows, as once, few, many or a class of expanded clone.

TRBV27,TRBJ1-2,NA,NA,TGTGCCAGCAGTTTATCGAGTTGGACAGCGGCCTATGGCTACACCTTC,CASSLSSWTAAYGYTF
TRBV7-2,TRBJ2-1,NA,NA,TGTGCCAGCAGCCCTCGGGTAGCGCTTGAGCAGTTCTTC,CASSPRVALEQFF
TRBV27,TRBJ2-5,NA,NA,TGTGCCAGCAGTGTCCAAGAGACCCAGTACTTC,CASSVQETQYF
TRBV9,TRBJ1-1,TRBD1,NA,TGTGCCAGCAGCGTAGTACCCCGGCCGAGGGGTAGACAGGGGTCTGCTTTCTTT,CASSVVPRPRGRQGSAFF
TRBV7-9,TRBJ2-6,NA,NA,TGTGCCAGCAGCCCAGACTCTGGGGCCAACGTCCTGACTTTC,CASSPDSGANVLTF
TRBV27,TRBJ1-6,TRBD1,NA,TGTGCCAGCAGTTCTCCTCTCCGGGACAGGAATAATTCACCCCTCCACTTT,CASSSPLRDRNNSPLHF
TRBV28,TRBJ2-7,NA,once,TGTGCCAGCAGTTCCGGCCTCTCCTACGAGCAGTACTTC,CASSSGLSYEQYF
TRBV19,TRBJ1-5,TRBD1,NA,TGTGCCAGTAGTAGATGGGGGACAGGGGGCGCGGACGGGCATTTT,CASSRWGTGGADGHF
TRBV28,TRBJ1-1,NA,NA,TGTGCCAGCAGCTATAAAGTGATCACTGAAGCTTTCTTT,CASSYKVITEAFF
TRBV6-5,TRBJ2-7,NA,NA,TGTGCCAGCACCCGCGGCTACGTAGCCTACGAGCAGTACTTC,CASTRGYVAYEQYF
TRBV24-1,TRBJ2-3,NA,NA,TGTGCCACCAGTGACTCAACCTCCCGGGTTTCTAGAGATACGCAGTATTTT,CATSDSTSRVSRDTQYF
TRBV19,TRBJ1-5,NA,NA,TGTGCCAGTAGTATAGGGCATGCGGCAGGGAAGGAAAGCAATCAGCCCCAGCATTTT,CASSIGHAAGKESNQPQHF
TRBV29-1,TRBJ1-4,NA,NA,TGCAGCGTTGGGACAGCAAGAGGGGAAAAACTGTTTTTT,CSVGTARGEKLFF
TRBV28,TRBJ2-3,TRBD1,NA,TGTGCCAGCAGTTTACCGGATCGGGGACAGGGAAGGCGGGAAGATACGCAGTATTTT,CASSLPDRGQGRREDTQYF
TRBV7-9,TRBJ1-2,NA,NA,TGTGCCAGCAGCTTAAGGCCCCCGGGAGGGGGGGGCTACACCTTC,CASSLRPPGGGGYTF
TRBV19,TRBJ2-1,NA,NA,TGTGCCTGTAGACGCGCTAGAAGCTCCTACAATGAGCAGTTCTTC,CACRRARSSYNEQFF
TRBV9,TRBJ1-2,NA,once,TGTGCCAGCAGCGTAGCGGGGGTCCATGGCTACACCTTC,CASSVAGVHGYTF
TRBV2,TRBJ2-7,NA,NA,TGTGCCAGCAGACGGGACTCCGGTTACGAGCAGTACTTC,CASRRDSGYEQYF
TRBV7-2,TRBJ1-2,NA,NA,TGTGCCAGCAGCCTACAAAATAACTATGGCTACACCTTC,CASSLQNNYGYTF
TRBV6-2/TRBV6-3,TRBJ2-3,TRBD1,few,TGTGCCAGCAGTTACGGGACAGGATCAGATACGCAGTATTTT,CASSYGTGSDTQYF
TRBV9,TRBJ2-3,NA,few,TGTGCCAGCAGCCGAACTAGAACAGATACGCAGTATTTT,CASSRTRTDTQYF
TRBV7-9,TRBJ1-1,TRBD1,NA,TGTGCCAGCAGCTCGGGGACAGGGGAGAACACTGAAGCTTTCTTT,CASSSGTGENTEAFF
TRBV4-3,TRBJ1-6,NA,NA,TGCGCCAGCAGCCGCGGCAGCTCCTATAATTCACCCCTCCACTTT,CASSRGSSYNSPLHF
TRBV14,TRBJ2-5,TRBD2,NA,TGTGCCAGCAGCCCGACTAGCGCCGAGCAAGAGACCCAGTACTTC,CASSPTSAEQETQYF
TRBV7-9,TRBJ2-3,TRBD1,NA,TGTGCCAGCAGCTCGGGACAGGGGGCAATAGATACGCAGTATTTT,CASSSGQGAIDTQYF
TRBV4-2,TRBJ1-1,NA,NA,TGTGCCAGCAGCCAAGTCAGCAGGGAGGCTTTCTTT,CASSQVSREAFF
TRBV28,TRBJ1-5,TRBD1,NA,TGTGCCAGCAGTTTTGTGACAGGGGGATCTCAGCCCCAGCATTTT,CASSFVTGGSQPQHF
TRBV6-5,TRBJ1-2,NA,NA,TGTGCCAGCCGCTCGAGAAACTATGGCTACACCTTC,CASRSRNYGYTF
TRBV28,TRBJ1-5,TRBD1,few,TGTGCCAGCGGTTACGGGACAGGGCAACGGCAGCCCCAGCATTTT,CASGYGTGQRQPQHF
TRBV18,TRBJ1-2,TRBD1,NA,TGTGCCAGCACCCAGGGACAGGGGAGTTACACCTTC,CASTQGQGSYTF
TRBV20-1,TRBJ2-1,TRBD2,NA,TGCAGTGCTAGTAGCGGGGGGGAGTACAATGAGCAGTTCTTC,CSASSGGEYNEQFF
TRBV6-5,TRBJ2-7,NA,NA,TGTGCCAGCAGTCCTCGCAGGGGCTACGAGCAGTACTTC,CASSPRRGYEQYF
TRBV14,TRBJ2-7,TRBD1,NA,TGTGCCAGCAGCCAAGTAGGCCAGGGGGCGGCCGAGCAGTACTTC,CASSQVGQGAAEQYF
TRBV12-3/TRBV12-4,TRBJ1-2,TRBD1,NA,TGTGCCAGCAGACCCGGACAGGTGAATCGCTACACCTTC,CASRPGQVNRYTF
TRBV4-2,TRBJ2-1,TRBD1,NA,TGTGCCAGCAGCCAAACCCGGCCCGGGACAGCGGCAAAAAACAATGAGCAGTTCTTC,CASSQTRPGTAAKNNEQFF
TRBV10-2,TRBJ2-7,TRBD2,NA,TGCGCCAGCAGAGACGGACTAGCGGGTTTTTACGAGCAGTACTTC,CASRDGLAGFYEQYF
TRBV7-2,TRBJ1-2,NA,NA,TGTGCCAGCAGCTCCACAGGACCTGGGGGTAACTATGGCTACACCTTC,CASSSTGPGGNYGYTF
TRBV14,TRBJ2-1,NA,NA,TGTGCCAGCAGCCTGGCCAACAATGAGCAGTTCTTC,CASSLANNEQFF
TRBV5-1,TRBJ1-3,NA,NA,TGCGCCAGCAGCTTGGCCTCCTCTGGAAACACCATATATTTT,CASSLASSGNTIYF
TRBV5-5,TRBJ1-4,NA,NA,TGTGCCAGCAGCGGGACGGGTTTGCCTAATGAAAAACTGTTTTTT,CASSGTGLPNEKLFF
TRBV9,TRBJ2-7,NA,NA,TGTGCCAGCAGCGCCCGCGACGGCTACGAGCAGTACTTC,CASSARDGYEQYF
TRBV11-2,TRBJ1-1,NA,NA,TGTGCCAGCAGCTCAGGATTGAACACTGAAGCTTTCTTT,CASSSGLNTEAFF
TRBV5-1,TRBJ1-2,NA,once,TGCGCCAGCAGCCCGGCCCCTAACTATGGCTACACCTTC,CASSPAPNYGYTF
TRBV28,TRBJ1-4,NA,few,TGTGCCAGCAGTCCCGACAGGAGCCGGGAAAAACTGTTTTTT,CASSPDRSREKLFF
TRBV27,TRBJ2-7,NA,NA,TGTGCCAGCAAAGGAGCGGAAAGACTCGGGGAGCAGTACTTC,CASKGAERLGEQYF
TRBV18,TRBJ1-2,NA,NA,TGTGCCAGCTCACAAATGGGACCTCCTAACTATGGCTACACCTTC,CASSQMGPPNYGYTF
TRBV7-2,TRBJ2-7,TRBD1,once,TGTGCCAGCGGTAAGACAGGGGGCTCCTACGAGCAGTACTTC,CASGKTGGSYEQYF
TRBV7-2,TRBJ2-1,TRBD2,once,TGTGCCAGCAGCTTAGATGGGACTAGCGGCCATAATGAGCAGTTCTTC,CASSLDGTSGHNEQFF
TRBV7-9,TRBJ2-3,NA,NA,TGTGCCAGCAGCCGAGCGAGCACAGATACGCAGTATTTT,CASSRASTDTQYF
TRBV27,TRBJ2-7,NA,NA,TGTGCCAGCAGTTTAGTGGCAGGCCTCATGGAGCAGTACTTC,CASSLVAGLMEQYF
TRBV25-1,TRBJ1-2,NA,NA,TGTGCCAGCAGTGGATCTCCCAGGGGAGAGGACTATGGCTACACCTTC,CASSGSPRGEDYGYTF
TRBV4-2,TRBJ1-3,NA,NA,TGTGCCAGCAGCCAAGATATCAGGGAGAAGAACACCATATATTTT,CASSQDIREKNTIYF
TRBV7-2,TRBJ1-4,TRBD1,once,TGTGCCAGCAGCTTAGGACAGGGTGGCGAAAAACTGTTTTTT,CASSLGQGGEKLFF
TRBV28,TRBJ2-1,NA,few,TGTGCCAGCAGTTTGCCCCCCGGAGGGTACAATGAGCAGTTCTTC,CASSLPPGGYNEQFF
TRBV6-5,TRBJ2-7,NA,NA,TGTGCCAGCAGCGCCCGGGCAGTTTCCTACGAGCAGTACTTC,CASSARAVSYEQYF
TRBV18,TRBJ1-5,NA,NA,TGTGCCAGCTCACCATATACTAGCAATCAGCCCCAGCATTTT,CASSPYTSNQPQHF
TRBV6-4,TRBJ1-5,NA,NA,TGTGCCAGCAGTGTGGACGGGAATAGCAATCAGCCCCAGCATTTT,CASSVDGNSNQPQHF
TRBV27,TRBJ2-6,NA,NA,TGTGCCAGCAGTCTGTACATATCTGGGGCCAACGTCCTGACTTTC,CASSLYISGANVLTF
TRBV3-1/TRBV3-2,TRBJ1-2,NA,few,TGTGCCAGCAGCCTGCGGCGGACGGGAGGGAACTACACCTTC,CASSLRRTGGNYTF
TRBV5-5,TRBJ1-3,TRBD1,NA,TGTGCCAGCAGCGGGGACAGTTGGAACACCATATATTTT,CASSGDSWNTIYF